One TCR beta chain is described in this entry. Its antigen target is currently unknown. The record has no base qualities; no much larger clone is one base away. Sample time point, as interpreted from the label and publication: about 28 days (+/-7) after the second vaccine dose. Because spike-specific TCR depth and breadth did not differ between the two schedules, AZD1222 recipients who got a second dose at roughly 4 weeks were pooled with those who got a second dose at roughly 12 weeks. Samples from vaccinated people were obtained from the UK trials COV001 and COV002, which included a single-blind randomized controlled phase 2/3 trial of AZD1222 (ChAdOx1 nCoV-19) in healthy adults. For TCRbeta chain sequencing, PBMC samples from trial participants were taken at day 0 and at day 28 after the second dose. The data were taken from a study of T cell responses to AZD1222 COVID-19 vaccine (dated by TCRdb to the early 2020s). About the study as a whole: A total of 233 trial participants underwent TCR sequencing, of whom some 210 received two doses of AZD1222 and about 25 received two doses of the MenACWY control vaccine. Enrollment into the trials was organized by age into subgroups of 18-55, 56-69 and 70-plus years, and those subgroups contained roughly 140, 27 and 60 TCR-sequenced participants, respectively.

Paper-wide results and their limitations: Because no day 14 peak-response samples were available, the repertoires could be characterized only after the peak T cell response. The 56-69-year group was small, and its depth increase did not reach significance, likely because of low power. The vaccine-associated CD4 TCRs covered the entire spike protein, and the dominant responses fell in regions 160-218 and 743-854. Conclusions about previously exposed vaccinees were limited because only six or seven AZD1222 recipients were SARS-CoV-2 seropositive at baseline. Reportedly, close to half of the unique spike-specific TCRs recognized epitopes lying outside the regions that are mutated in the B.1.351 and B.1.1.7 variants. Participants were mostly white British and included more females than males, and it was suggested by the authors that clonal diversity may have been underestimated. A significant rise in spike-specific TCR breadth and depth was observed after two AZD1222 doses relative to day 0 and relative to MenACWY recipients.

The CDR3 regions of human TCRbeta chains were subjected to immunosequencing. Concerning the study's data processing: Repertoire TCRs were checked for matches against a reference library of SARS-CoV-2-specific TCRs that had been generated using the MIRA antigen-specificity platform. Breadth was defined as the fraction of unique TCRs that were SARS-CoV-2-associated, and depth was defined as the fraction of total T cells that were SARS-CoV-2-associated. Each spike-specific TCR was assigned to its reactive spike region and to a CD4 or CD8 class using the MIRA data. Log10-transformed breadth and depth values were compared by one-way ANOVA with Sidak's multiple comparisons tests. TCRdb re-hosts the immuneACCESS table, in-frame sequences only. Its copies lack some clones; in the studies checked, an unresolved V gene accounts for under half of them, and the cause for the rest is not known. Clone size and the V and J calls come from that table; the DNA yielded D and trimming. The sample contains 250,000 to 300,000 clones, 90% to 95% of them found a single time. Roughly 0.51% of the sample lies in the top ten.

Relative to germline, V is missing 5 bases and J is missing 2 bases, with 10 bases of the junction outside any gene match. The germline V gene provides CDR1 SGHRS and CDR2 YFSETQ. Its CDR3 holds 15 amino acids, cysteine through phenylalanine. Only CDR3 DNA remains: 45 bases, in frame from the first base. The starting material was peripheral blood, obtained 28 days after the second AZD1222 dose. The sequence joins TRBV5-1 to TRBJ2-7; TRBD2 matches 7 bases in the middle. The sequence derives from an adult who received the AZD1222 COVID-19 vaccine. CDR3 loop: CASSVGEGLPYEQYF. The DNA reads as follows: TGCGCCAGCAGTGTCGGGGAGGGCCTACCCTACGAGCAGTACTTC.